This paragraph covers one T cell receptor beta chain sequence. TCRdb processed the RT-PCR reads anew with MiXCR; each CDR3 protein has one entry. The sample has about 520,000 distinct CDR3 sequences, roughly 25% seen once; the top ten hold over 1.5%. The CDR3 length is 13 residues. Germline CDR1 is SGHRS and CDR2 is YFSETQ. Trimming shortened V by 1 base and J by 4 bases, and 8 bases separated the two germline ends. These data originate in a study of response to subunit inactivated influenza vaccine. The source is a man aged 45-65 years who received an inactivated influenza vaccine. The sequencing here drew on CD4+ T cells sorted from PBMCs, taken 4 to 6 days after vaccination. The chain couples TRBV5-1 to TRBJ2-5; D perhaps matches TRBD2 (6 bases). CDR3 region: CASSLKGGETQYF. Here the CDR3 DNA reads TGCGCCAGCAGCTTGAAGGGAGGAGAGACCCAGTACTTC.